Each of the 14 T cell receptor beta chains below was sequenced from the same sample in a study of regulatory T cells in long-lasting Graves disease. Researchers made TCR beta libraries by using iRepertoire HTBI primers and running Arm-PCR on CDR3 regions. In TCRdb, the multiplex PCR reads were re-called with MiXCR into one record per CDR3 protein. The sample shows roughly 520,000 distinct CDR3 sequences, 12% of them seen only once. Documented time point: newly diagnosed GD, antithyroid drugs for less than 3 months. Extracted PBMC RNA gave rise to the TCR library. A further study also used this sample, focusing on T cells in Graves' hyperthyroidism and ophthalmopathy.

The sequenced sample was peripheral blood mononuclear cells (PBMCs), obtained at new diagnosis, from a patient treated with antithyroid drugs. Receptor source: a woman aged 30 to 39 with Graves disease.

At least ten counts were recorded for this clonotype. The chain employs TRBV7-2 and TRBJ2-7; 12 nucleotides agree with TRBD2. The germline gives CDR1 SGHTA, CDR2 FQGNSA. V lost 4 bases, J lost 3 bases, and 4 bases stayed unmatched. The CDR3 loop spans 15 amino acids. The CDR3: CASSYRLAGDYEQYF. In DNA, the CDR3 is TGTGCCAGCAGCTATAGACTAGCGGGAGACTACGAGCAGTACTTC.

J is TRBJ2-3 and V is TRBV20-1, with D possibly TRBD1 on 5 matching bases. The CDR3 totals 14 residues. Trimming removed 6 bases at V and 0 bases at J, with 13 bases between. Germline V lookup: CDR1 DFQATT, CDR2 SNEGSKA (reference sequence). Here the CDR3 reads CSAPPGSSTDTQYF. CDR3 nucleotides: TGCAGTGCCCCTCCAGGGTCCAGCACAGATACGCAGTATTTT.

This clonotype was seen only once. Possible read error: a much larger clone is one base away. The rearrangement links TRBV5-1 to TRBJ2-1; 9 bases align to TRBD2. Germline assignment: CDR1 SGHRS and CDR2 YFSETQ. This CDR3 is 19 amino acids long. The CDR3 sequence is CASSSPRGSGSPAYNEHFF. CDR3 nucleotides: TGCGCCAGCAGCTCGCCCCGAGGTAGCGGGAGTCCCGCCTACAATGAGCACTTCTTC.

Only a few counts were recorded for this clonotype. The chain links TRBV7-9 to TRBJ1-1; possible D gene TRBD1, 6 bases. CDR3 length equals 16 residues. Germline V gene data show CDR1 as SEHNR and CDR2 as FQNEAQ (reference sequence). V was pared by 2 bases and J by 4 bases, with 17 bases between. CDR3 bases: TGTGCCAGCAGCTTACCCCGAGGCAGGGGTAGCACTGAAGCTTTCTTT. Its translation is CASSLPRGRGSTEAFF.

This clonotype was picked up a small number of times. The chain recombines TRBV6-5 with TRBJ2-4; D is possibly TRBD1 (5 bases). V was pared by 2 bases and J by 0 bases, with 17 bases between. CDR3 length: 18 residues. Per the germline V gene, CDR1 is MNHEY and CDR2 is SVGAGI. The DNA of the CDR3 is TGTGCCAGCAGTTACCGTCACTTAGGGGCCCTAGCCAAAAACATTCAGTACTTC. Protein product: CASSYRHLGALAKNIQYF.

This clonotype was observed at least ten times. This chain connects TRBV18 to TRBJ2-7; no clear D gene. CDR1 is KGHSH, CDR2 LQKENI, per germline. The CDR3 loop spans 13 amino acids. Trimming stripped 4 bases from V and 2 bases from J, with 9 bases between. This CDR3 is CASSLSIAYEQYF. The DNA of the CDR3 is TGTGCCAGCTCACTCAGTATAGCCTACGAGCAGTACTTC. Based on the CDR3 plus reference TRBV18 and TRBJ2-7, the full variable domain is NAGVMQNPRHLVRRRGQEARLRCSPMKGHSHVYWYRQLPEEGLKFMVYLQKENIIDESGMPKERFSAEFPKEGPSILRIQQVVRGDSAAYFCASSLSIAYEQYFGPGTRLTVT.

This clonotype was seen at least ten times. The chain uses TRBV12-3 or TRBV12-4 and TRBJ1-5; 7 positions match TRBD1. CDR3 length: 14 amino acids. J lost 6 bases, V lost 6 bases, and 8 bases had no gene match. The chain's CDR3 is CASSMGQRGQPQHF. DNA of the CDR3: TGTGCCAGCAGCATGGGACAGCGGGGTCAGCCCCAGCATTTT.

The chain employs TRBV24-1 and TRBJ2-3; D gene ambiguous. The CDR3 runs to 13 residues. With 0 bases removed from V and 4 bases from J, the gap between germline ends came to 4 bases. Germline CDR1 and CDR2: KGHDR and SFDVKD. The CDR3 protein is CATSDLLSDTQYF. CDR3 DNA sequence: TGTGCCACCAGTGATTTGCTCTCAGATACGCAGTATTTT.

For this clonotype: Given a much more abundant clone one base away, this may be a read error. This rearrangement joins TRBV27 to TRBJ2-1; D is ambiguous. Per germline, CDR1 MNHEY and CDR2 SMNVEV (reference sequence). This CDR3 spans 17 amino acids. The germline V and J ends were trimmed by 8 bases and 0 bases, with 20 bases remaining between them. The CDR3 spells CASPPGSSALSYNEQFF. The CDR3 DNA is TGTGCCAGCCCTCCCGGGTCCAGCGCTCTCTCCTACAATGAGCAGTTCTTC.

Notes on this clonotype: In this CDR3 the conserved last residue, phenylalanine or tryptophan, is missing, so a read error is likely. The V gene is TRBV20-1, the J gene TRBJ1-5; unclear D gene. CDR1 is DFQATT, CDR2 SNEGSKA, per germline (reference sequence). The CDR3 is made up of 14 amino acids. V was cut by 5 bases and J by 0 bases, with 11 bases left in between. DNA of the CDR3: TGCAGTGCTGCGCAGGCTATTAGCAATCAGCCCCAGCATCTT. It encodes CSAAQAISNQPQHL.

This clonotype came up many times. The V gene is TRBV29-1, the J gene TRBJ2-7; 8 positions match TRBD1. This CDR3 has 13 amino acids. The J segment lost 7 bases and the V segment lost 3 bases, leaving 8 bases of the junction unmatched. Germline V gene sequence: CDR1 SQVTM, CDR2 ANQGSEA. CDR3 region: CSVDKGQESEQYF. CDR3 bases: TGCAGCGTTGATAAGGGACAGGAATCGGAGCAGTACTTC.

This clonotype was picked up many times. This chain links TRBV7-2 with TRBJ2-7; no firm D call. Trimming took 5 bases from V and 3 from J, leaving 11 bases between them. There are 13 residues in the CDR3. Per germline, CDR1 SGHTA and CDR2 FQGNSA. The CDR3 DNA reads TGTGCCAGCAGCCCTAACCAAGTCTACGAGCAGTACTTC. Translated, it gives CASSPNQVYEQYF.

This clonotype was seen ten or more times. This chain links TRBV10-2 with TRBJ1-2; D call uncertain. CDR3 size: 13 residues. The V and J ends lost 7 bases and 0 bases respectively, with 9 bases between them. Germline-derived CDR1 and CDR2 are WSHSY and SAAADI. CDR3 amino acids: CASTVGPNYGYTF. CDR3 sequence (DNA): TGCGCCAGCACCGTGGGCCCTAACTATGGCTACACCTTC.

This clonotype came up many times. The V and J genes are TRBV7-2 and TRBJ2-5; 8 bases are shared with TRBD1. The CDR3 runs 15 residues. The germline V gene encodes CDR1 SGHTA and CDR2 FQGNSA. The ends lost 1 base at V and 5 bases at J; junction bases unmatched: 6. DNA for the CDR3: TGTGCCAGCAGCTTAGGGACAGGGACTTATGAGACCCAGTACTTC. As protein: CASSLGTGTYETQYF. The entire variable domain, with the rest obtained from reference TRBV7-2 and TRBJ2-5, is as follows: GAGVSQSPSNKVTEKGKDVELRCDPISGHTALYWYRQSLGQGLEFLIYFQGNSAPDKSGLPSDRFSAERTGGSVSTLTIQRTQQEDSAVYLCASSLGTGTYETQYFGPGTRLLVL.